Each of the 20 T cell receptor beta chains below was sequenced from the same sample in a study of cytomegalovirus exposure and HLA in healthy donors. TCRdb keeps only in-frame clones here, not all; method: immunoSEQ multiplex PCR. The data contain under 150,000 clones, approximately 90% of them singletons. The specimen was PBMCs. These receptors came from a man aged 18-30 years in good health and CMV-seronegative.

The chain carries TRBV9 and TRBJ1-1; no definite D call. The CDR3 sequence is 14 residues long. Looked up from germline, CDR1 is SGDLS and CDR2 is YYNGEE. The ends were cut back, 0 bases at V and 4 bases at J, with 10 bases in the middle. CDR3 sequence reads: CASSVGGGGTEAFF. The DNA for the CDR3 is TGTGCCAGCAGCGTAGGGGGAGGAGGCACTGAAGCTTTCTTT.

This clone was counted a single time. The chain employs TRBV6-5 and TRBJ1-5; D perhaps matches TRBD1 (6 bases). The CDR3 runs to 15 residues. Germline V lookup: CDR1 MNHEY, CDR2 SVGAGI. Between the trimmed V and J ends, which lost 5 bases and 4 bases, there was a span of 15 bases. CDR3 residues: CASSRSGQRNQPQHF. The CDR3 region has the DNA TGTGCCAGCAGTCGATCCGGACAGCGGAATCAGCCCCAGCATTTT.

This rearrangement joins TRBV10-1 to TRBJ1-1, with D perhaps TRBD1 (5 bases). The V gene lost 4 bases and the J gene lost 4 bases, with 19 bases spanning the gap. Per the germline V gene, CDR1 is WNHNN and CDR2 is SYGVQD (reference sequence). The CDR3 covers 16 residues. CDR3: CASSGQLIKCSTEAFF. The DNA of the CDR3 is TGCGCCAGCAGTGGACAGTTAATCAAGTGTAGCACTGAAGCTTTCTTT.

V gene TRBV4-3 combines with J gene TRBJ2-1, with D perhaps TRBD2 (6 bases). Germline V gene lookup returns CDR1 LGHNA and CDR2 YSLEER. The CDR3 loop spans 17 amino acids. V was cut by 1 base and J by 4 bases, with 17 bases left in between. CDR3 sequence: CASSQVARGVTYNEQFF. Written as DNA, the CDR3 is TGCGCCAGCAGCCAAGTGGCTCGCGGGGTGACTTACAATGAGCAGTTCTTC.

This clone was recorded once. This sequence joins TRBV5-1 and TRBJ1-2; 7 bases agree with TRBD1. Trimming at V came to 0 bases and at J to 7 bases, leaving 9 bases not matched to a gene. The CDR3 contains 15 residues. Germline CDR1 and CDR2: SGHRS and YFSETQ. CDR3 amino acids: CASSLGGTAEFGYTF. In DNA form, the CDR3 reads TGCGCCAGCAGCTTGGGAGGGACAGCTGAGTTTGGCTACACCTTC.

This CDR3 is CASSLRGTLSGANVLTF. The CDR3 DNA follows: TGTGCCAGCAGCTTACGGGGAACCCTCTCTGGGGCCAACGTCCTGACTTTC. The chain carries TRBV11-2 and TRBJ2-6; a possible D gene is TRBD2 (5 bases). The CDR3 has 17 residues. The ends were cut back, 2 bases at V and 0 bases at J, with 11 bases in the middle. Germline V gene lookup returns CDR1 SGHAT and CDR2 FQNNGV.

This chain connects TRBV10-3 to TRBJ2-7, with D possibly matching TRBD2 (6 bases). CDR3 length equals 14 residues. With 5 bases removed from V and 3 bases from J, the gap between germline ends came to 14 bases. The germline V gene has CDR1 ENHRY and CDR2 SYGVKD. The CDR3 nucleotides are TGTGCCATCAGTCCGGGACTGGGAAACTACGAGCAGTACTTC. Translated: CAISPGLGNYEQYF.

V gene TRBV7-7 combines with J gene TRBJ2-1, with 10 bases identical to TRBD2. In germline, CDR1 is SSHAT, CDR2 FNYEAQ (reference sequence). J was trimmed by 8 bases and V by 11 bases; bases with no gene match: 9. CDR3 size: 13 residues. CDR3 loop: CASSGRAGDEQFF. The CDR3 DNA reads TGTGCCTCCAGCGGGAGGGCAGGCGATGAGCAGTTCTTC.

CDR3 loop: CASNTGGRGNTQYF. The CDR3 nucleotides read TGTGCCAGCAACACGGGGGGGCGTGGCAATACGCAGTATTTT. The gene calls are TRBV6-5 and TRBJ2-3, with 8 bases lining up with TRBD2. The CDR3 extends over 14 amino acids. Unmatched junction bases numbered 10, after V lost 7 bases and J lost 7 bases. The germline gives CDR1 MNHEY, CDR2 SVGAGI.

This clone has a single count. The genes are TRBV6-1 and TRBJ2-7; weak D call: TRBD1 (5 bases). Trimming took off 7 bases at V and 3 bases at J, with 10 bases between the two ends. This CDR3 has 12 residues. Germline V gives CDR1 MNHNS, CDR2 SASEGT. In DNA, the CDR3 is TGTGCCAGCAAATCACAGGTCTACGAGCAGTACTTC. This sequence encodes CASKSQVYEQYF.

V usage is TRBV6-5 and J usage is TRBJ1-1; 10 bases are shared with TRBD1. The CDR3 loop spans 14 amino acids. V gave up 0 bases and J gave up 7 bases; unmatched junction bases: 2. Germline V gene data show CDR1 as MNHEY and CDR2 as SVGAGI. The DNA of the CDR3 is TGTGCCAGCAGTTACTCGACAGGGGGCGATGAAGCTTTCTTT. The encoded protein is CASSYSTGGDEAFF.

This clone has only one observation. The chain carries TRBV6-1 and TRBJ1-5, with D possibly matching TRBD1 (5 bases). This CDR3 spans 15 amino acids. The V end lost 1 base, the J end lost 5 bases, and 12 bases lay between the germline ends. Germline loops: CDR1 MNHNS, CDR2 SASEGT. The CDR3 reads CASSEVDSRYQPQHF. The CDR3 DNA reads TGTGCCAGCAGTGAAGTTGACAGTCGGTATCAGCCCCAGCATTTT.

This chain uses TRBV5-1 with TRBJ2-1; D may be TRBD2 (5 bases). Trimming took off 6 bases at V and 5 bases at J, with 18 bases between the two ends. This CDR3 spans 15 amino acids. Germline values: CDR1 SGHRS, CDR2 YFSETQ. Here the CDR3 DNA reads TGCGCCAGCACCCATGGGTGGGAGAGGGACAATGAGCAGTTCTTC. It encodes CASTHGWERDNEQFF.

The V call is TRBV27, the J call TRBJ1-1; 7 positions match TRBD1. Germline CDR1 MNHEY, CDR2 SMNVEV (reference sequence). The CDR3 covers 16 residues. V lost 6 bases and J lost 2; bases outside the gene matches: 12. This chain's CDR3 is CASRTRVRGRNTEAFF. In nucleotides, the CDR3 is TGTGCCAGCAGAACCCGGGTTAGGGGGCGAAACACTGAAGCTTTCTTT.

The V and J genes are TRBV9 and TRBJ2-5, with TRBD2 identical over 7 bases. Germline CDR1 is SGDLS and CDR2 is YYNGEE. Germline trimming cut 0 bases from V and 1 base from J; bases unmatched to any gene: 9. The length of the CDR3 is 17 residues. The CDR3 spells CASSVDPGEGLQETQYF. The CDR3 nucleotides are TGTGCCAGCAGCGTAGACCCCGGGGAGGGGCTCCAAGAGACCCAGTACTTC.

This chain uses TRBV19 with TRBJ1-4; possible D gene TRBD1, 5 bases. Germline loops: CDR1 LNHDA, CDR2 SQIVND (reference sequence). Trimming removed 4 bases from V and 5 bases from J, with 8 bases in between. This CDR3 spans 13 amino acids. The DNA for the CDR3 is TGTGCCAGTAGTAGACGGACAAATGAAAAACTGTTTTTT. Translating gives CASSRRTNEKLFF.

The genes are TRBV11-2 and TRBJ2-5; weak D call: TRBD2 (6 bases). The CDR3 runs to 15 residues. V lost 0 bases and J 5 bases, leaving 13 bases between the germline ends. Germline V gene lookup returns CDR1 SGHAT and CDR2 FQNNGV. Written as DNA, the CDR3 is TGTGCCAGCAGCTTAGATCGGGGGTCGGGGGAGACCCAGTACTTC. Amino acids: CASSLDRGSGETQYF.

The J gene is TRBJ2-3, the V gene TRBV27, with D possibly TRBD2 on 6 matching bases. Germline V gene data show CDR1 as MNHEY and CDR2 as SMNVEV (reference sequence). This CDR3 comprises 14 residues. V was cut by 5 bases and J by 2 bases, with 11 bases left in between. The DNA for the CDR3 is TGTGCCAGCAGTCTGGGACTTCCCACAGATACGCAGTATTTT. Translating it yields CASSLGLPTDTQYF.

The rearrangement links TRBV7-9 to TRBJ2-5; TRBD1 matches 8 bases. Looked up from germline, CDR1 is SEHNR and CDR2 is FQNEAQ (reference sequence). The CDR3 runs 16 residues. V gave up 4 bases and J gave up 1 base; unmatched junction bases: 8. Here the CDR3 reads CASSWRDRQIQETQYF. For the CDR3, the DNA is TGTGCCAGCAGCTGGCGGGACAGGCAAATCCAAGAGACCCAGTACTTC.

This clone was detected only once. V and J are TRBV5-6 and TRBJ1-1; D gene ambiguous. Germline CDR1 SGHDT, CDR2 YYEEEE. The CDR3 loop spans 13 amino acids. The V end lost 0 bases, the J end lost 4 bases, and 7 bases lay between the germline ends. The CDR3 spells CASSLEESTEAFF. CDR3 coding DNA: TGTGCCAGCAGCTTGGAGGAGAGCACTGAAGCTTTCTTT.